These 14 T cell receptor beta chains share one sample of origin, sequenced in a study of PD-L1 blockade in urothelial cancer. The sample's time point: pretreatment peripheral blood. Clones were read by immunoSEQ multiplex PCR, and TCRdb kept only the in-frame ones, dropping some. The table lists 95,000 or so clones, 87% of them singletons. The material was PBMCs, obtained around atezolizumab (anti-PD-L1) treatment. These receptors originate from a man between 60 and 75 years old with urothelial cancer.

This clone has more than one count but fewer than ten. The V gene is TRBV2, the J gene TRBJ1-2; a possible D gene is TRBD1 (6 bases). Trimming removed 11 bases at V and 8 bases at J, with 21 bases between. Germline lookup yields CDR1 SNHLY and CDR2 FYNNEI. CDR3 length: 13 amino acids. CDR3 sequence: CADRQELRTGYTF. DNA for the CDR3: TGTGCCGACCGACAGGAACTCAGGACGGGCTACACCTTC.

This clone has a count of ten or more. The V gene is TRBV6-1, the J gene TRBJ2-7; TRBD2 matches 7 bases. In germline, CDR1 is MNHNS, CDR2 SASEGT. CDR3 length: 15 residues. V trimming: 0 bases; J trimming: 5 bases; junction bases outside the gene matches: 7. CDR3 amino acids: CASSEARGGPHEQYF. For the CDR3, the DNA is TGTGCCAGCAGTGAAGCTCGGGGAGGGCCCCACGAGCAGTACTTC.

This clone has a single count. This chain links TRBV5-1 with TRBJ2-2, with TRBD2 matching 10 bases. The CDR3 contains 16 residues. Germline V gene lookup returns CDR1 SGHRS and CDR2 YFSETQ. V lost 4 bases and J lost 4; bases outside the gene matches: 7. Here the CDR3 DNA reads TGCGCCAGCAGCCCTAGCGGGAGAGGTGGCACCGGGGAGCTGTTTTTT. It codes for CASSPSGRGGTGELFF.

The rearrangement joins TRBV4-1 to TRBJ2-7; 7 bases are shared with TRBD2. The CDR3 has 18 amino acids. Germline values: CDR1 MGHRA, CDR2 YSYEKL. The V gene end was trimmed by 1 base and the J gene end by 2 bases; junction bases not matched to a gene: 14. CDR3 bases: TGCGCCAGCAGCCAAGGTAATGCATGGCGGGAGATCGCCTACGAGCAGTACTTC. Protein product: CASSQGNAWREIAYEQYF.

This clone was recorded a few times. This sequence joins TRBV28 and TRBJ2-7; no firm D call. V dropped 6 bases and J dropped 2 bases, with 11 bases sitting between them. The germline CDR1 and CDR2 sequences are MDHEN and SYDVKM. This CDR3 has 13 residues. CDR3 region: CASSAVSTYEQYF. The CDR3 DNA sequence: TGTGCCAGCAGCGCCGTGAGCACCTACGAGCAGTACTTC.

The J gene is TRBJ2-1, the V gene TRBV7-9, with 14 nucleotides matching TRBD2. CDR1 is SEHNR, CDR2 FQNEAQ, per germline (reference sequence). Germline trimming cut 7 bases from V and 8 bases from J; bases unmatched to any gene: 1. The CDR3 runs 13 residues. The CDR3 loop reads CASKGLAGDEQFF. The CDR3 coding sequence is TGTGCCAGCAAGGGACTAGCGGGGGATGAGCAGTTCTTC.

CDR3 residues: CSARTGPPGNEQYF. CDR3 coding DNA: TGCAGCGCCCGAACGGGTCCGCCGGGGAACGAGCAGTACTTC. The chain links TRBV29-1 to TRBJ2-7; perhaps TRBD2 as D (5 bases). The CDR3 totals 14 residues. V lost 7 bases and J 5 bases, leaving 21 bases between the germline ends. CDR1 is SQVTM, CDR2 ANQGSEA, per germline.

The genes are TRBV11-1 and TRBJ1-4, with TRBD1 matching over 7 bases. Germline values: CDR1 SGHAT, CDR2 FQDESV (reference sequence). The CDR3 consists of 15 residues. The V gene end was trimmed by 2 bases and the J gene end by 8 bases; junction bases not matched to a gene: 8. Here the CDR3 DNA reads TGTGCCAGCAGCTTAACCAGTGGGACAGAGGAAAAACTGTTTTTT. This encodes CASSLTSGTEEKLFF.

V is TRBV11-2 and J is TRBJ2-1; maybe TRBD1 (6 bases). The CDR3 sequence is 16 residues long. Germline V CDR1 and CDR2: SGHAT, FQNNGV. The V gene lost 5 bases and the J gene lost 4 bases, with 18 bases spanning the gap. CDR3 amino acids: CASSPFLGAEYNEQFF. In nucleotides, the CDR3 is TGTGCCAGCAGCCCCTTTCTGGGGGCCGAATACAATGAGCAGTTCTTC.

The rearrangement links TRBV19 to TRBJ2-1; 12 bases fit TRBD2. The CDR3 is made up of 16 amino acids. Germline CDR1 and CDR2: LNHDA and SQIVND (reference sequence). Trimming took 4 bases from V and 8 from J; bases not matched to a gene: 9. The chain's CDR3 is CASSRTSGNFRDEQFF. CDR3 nucleotide sequence: TGTGCCAGTAGTAGGACTAGCGGGAATTTTAGGGATGAGCAGTTCTTC.

The rearrangement joins TRBV28 to TRBJ2-7; TRBD2 matches 10 bases. V lost 6 bases and J lost 0; bases outside the gene matches: 8. There are 16 residues in the CDR3. Germline-derived CDR1 and CDR2 are MDHEN and SYDVKM. CDR3 sequence: CASRASGSPFSYEQYF. CDR3 sequence (DNA): TGTGCCAGCAGGGCTAGCGGGAGCCCCTTCTCCTACGAGCAGTACTTC.

The V gene is TRBV2, the J gene TRBJ1-1; D gene uncertain. The CDR3 consists of 14 residues. V dropped 7 bases and J dropped 0 bases, with 12 bases sitting between them. CDR1 is SNHLY, CDR2 FYNNEI, per germline. CDR3 loop: CASNGGSLNTEAFF. The CDR3 DNA is TGTGCCAGCAACGGCGGCAGCTTGAACACTGAAGCTTTCTTT.

For the CDR3, the DNA is TGTGCCAGCAGCTTTGGGGGAGGTACCGCGGGCAATGAGCAGTTCTTC. Translated, it gives CASSFGGGTAGNEQFF. This chain joins TRBV5-6 and TRBJ2-1, with D tentatively TRBD2 (6 bases). This CDR3 has 16 amino acids. Germline loops: CDR1 SGHDT, CDR2 YYEEEE. Deletions cut 2 bases from V and 6 bases from J, with 18 bases between.

J is TRBJ2-2 and V is TRBV2; D gene ambiguous. Germline V gene lookup returns CDR1 SNHLY and CDR2 FYNNEI. The CDR3 extends over 15 amino acids. Deletions cut 4 bases from V and 4 bases from J, with 13 bases between. CDR3 protein: CASSGNSRSTGELFF. The DNA for the CDR3 is TGTGCCAGCAGTGGGAACAGTAGGTCCACCGGGGAGCTGTTTTTT.